This is a list of T cell receptor beta chains from one sample in a study of cytomegalovirus exposure and HLA in healthy donors. TCRdb keeps only in-frame clones here, not all; method: immunoSEQ multiplex PCR. The table records 75,000 to 100,000 clones, 80% of them present only once. The sequenced sample was PBMCs. The source of these receptors is a man under 40 in good health and CMV-seronegative. CDR3s include the opening cysteine and the closing phenylalanine or tryptophan. A D gene is named only where the DNA matches it firmly. Only part of the rows carry a size: once, few, many, or a class if the clone is expanded.

d_gene: .; j_gene: TRBJ1-1; abundance: .; v_gene: TRBV28; CDR3aa: CASSQTATEAFF; CDR3nt: TGTGCCAGCAGTCAGACAGCTACTGAAGCTTTCTTT
d_gene: TRBD2; j_gene: TRBJ2-7; abundance: .; v_gene: TRBV2; CDR3aa: CASIGLAGGQAHEQYF; CDR3nt: TGTGCCAGCATTGGACTAGCGGGAGGGCAAGCACACGAGCAGTACTTC
d_gene: .; j_gene: TRBJ2-7; abundance: .; v_gene: TRBV11-2; CDR3aa: CASSGRQGGEQYF; CDR3nt: TGTGCCAGCAGCGGAAGGCAGGGAGGCGAGCAGTACTTC
d_gene: .; j_gene: TRBJ2-1; abundance: .; v_gene: TRBV5-4; CDR3aa: CASSLANGMGNEQFF; CDR3nt: TGTGCCAGCAGCTTGGCCAACGGGATGGGAAATGAGCAGTTCTTC
d_gene: TRBD1; j_gene: TRBJ2-3; abundance: few; v_gene: TRBV15; CDR3aa: CATSPPPRTGGSVTQYF; CDR3nt: TGTGCCACCAGCCCCCCGCCCCGGACAGGGGGCTCAGTTACGCAGTATTTT
d_gene: TRBD1; j_gene: TRBJ1-5; abundance: .; v_gene: TRBV10-3; CDR3aa: CAISVDRDQPQHF; CDR3nt: TGTGCCATCAGTGTGGACAGGGACCAGCCCCAGCATTTT
d_gene: .; j_gene: TRBJ1-1; abundance: .; v_gene: TRBV6-5; CDR3aa: CASSYSTVNTEAFF; CDR3nt: TGTGCCAGCAGTTACTCTACAGTGAACACTGAAGCTTTCTTT
d_gene: TRBD2; j_gene: TRBJ2-1; abundance: .; v_gene: TRBV4-3; CDR3aa: CASSPLAGGMISNEQFF; CDR3nt: TGCGCCAGCAGCCCCCTAGCGGGGGGCATGATAAGCAATGAGCAGTTCTTC
d_gene: .; j_gene: TRBJ2-7; abundance: .; v_gene: TRBV15; CDR3aa: CATSRDRLDSYEQYF; CDR3nt: TGTGCCACCAGCAGAGACCGACTAGATTCCTACGAGCAGTACTTC
d_gene: .; j_gene: TRBJ2-3; abundance: .; v_gene: TRBV21-1; CDR3aa: CASSTRQGVIDTQYF; CDR3nt: TGTGCCAGCAGCACGCGACAGGGGGTTATAGATACGCAGTATTTT
d_gene: .; j_gene: TRBJ1-5; abundance: .; v_gene: TRBV11-2; CDR3aa: CASSQNSGNQPQHF; CDR3nt: TGTGCCAGCAGCCAAAATTCAGGCAATCAGCCCCAGCATTTT
d_gene: .; j_gene: TRBJ1-5; abundance: few; v_gene: TRBV4-1; CDR3aa: CASSRGLWQPQHF; CDR3nt: TGCGCCAGCAGCCGGGGGCTGTGGCAGCCCCAGCATTTT
d_gene: .; j_gene: TRBJ2-7; abundance: .; v_gene: TRBV10-3; CDR3aa: CAIRKNPEAYEQYF; CDR3nt: TGTGCCATCAGAAAGAACCCGGAGGCCTACGAGCAGTACTTC
d_gene: TRBD2; j_gene: TRBJ2-5; abundance: .; v_gene: TRBV6-5; CDR3aa: CASRWTSEDETQYF; CDR3nt: TGTGCCAGCAGATGGACTAGCGAGGATGAGACCCAGTACTTC
d_gene: TRBD2; j_gene: TRBJ2-5; abundance: .; v_gene: TRBV6-1; CDR3aa: CASSELAGGQETQYF; CDR3nt: TGTGCCAGCAGTGAACTAGCGGGGGGCCAAGAGACCCAGTACTTC
d_gene: .; j_gene: TRBJ2-7; abundance: .; v_gene: TRBV7-3; CDR3aa: CASRQLGDEQYF; CDR3nt: TGTGCCAGCAGACAACTCGGGGACGAGCAGTACTTC
d_gene: .; j_gene: TRBJ1-2; abundance: .; v_gene: TRBV11-2; CDR3aa: CASSLDPGYGYTF; CDR3nt: TGTGCCAGCAGCTTAGATCCAGGCTATGGCTACACCTTC
d_gene: TRBD2; j_gene: TRBJ2-6; abundance: .; v_gene: TRBV10-3; CDR3aa: CAISATSGAISGANVLTF; CDR3nt: TGTGCCATCAGCGCAACTAGCGGGGCCATCTCTGGGGCCAACGTCCTGACTTTC
d_gene: TRBD1; j_gene: TRBJ2-1; abundance: .; v_gene: TRBV7-2; CDR3aa: CASSFGQGRLDEQFF; CDR3nt: TGTGCCAGCAGTTTCGGACAGGGGAGATTAGATGAGCAGTTCTTC
d_gene: .; j_gene: TRBJ2-5; abundance: .; v_gene: TRBV13; CDR3aa: CASSTGDIQETQYF; CDR3nt: TGTGCCAGCAGCACCGGGGACATCCAAGAGACCCAGTACTTC
d_gene: TRBD2; j_gene: TRBJ2-7; abundance: .; v_gene: TRBV19; CDR3aa: CASCATGGVGSDEQYF; CDR3nt: TGTGCCAGCTGTGCTACGGGAGGGGTTGGGTCCGACGAGCAGTACTTC
d_gene: TRBD1; j_gene: TRBJ1-1; abundance: .; v_gene: TRBV6-5; CDR3aa: CASSGRGQGTEALF; CDR3nt: TGTGCCAGCAGTGGACGAGGACAGGGCACTGAAGCTCTCTTT
d_gene: .; j_gene: TRBJ1-1; abundance: .; v_gene: TRBV11-3; CDR3aa: CASAQGRTEAFF; CDR3nt: TGTGCCAGCGCCCAGGGGCGCACTGAAGCTTTCTTT
d_gene: .; j_gene: TRBJ1-5; abundance: .; v_gene: TRBV7-8; CDR3aa: CASSLGTATGQPQHF; CDR3nt: TGTGCCAGCAGCTTAGGGACAGCCACGGGGCAGCCCCAGCATTTT
d_gene: TRBD1; j_gene: TRBJ1-1; abundance: .; v_gene: TRBV7-3; CDR3aa: CASSVGQGVPAFF; CDR3nt: TGTGCCAGCAGCGTCGGACAGGGGGTACCAGCTTTCTTT
d_gene: .; j_gene: TRBJ2-1; abundance: few; v_gene: TRBV30; CDR3aa: CAWSTVWASYNEQFF; CDR3nt: TGTGCCTGGAGTACCGTCTGGGCCTCCTACAATGAGCAGTTCTTC
d_gene: .; j_gene: TRBJ2-7; abundance: .; v_gene: TRBV27; CDR3aa: CASSRDGSSYEQYF; CDR3nt: TGTGCCAGCAGCCGGGACGGGAGCTCCTACGAGCAGTACTTC
d_gene: TRBD1; j_gene: TRBJ1-5; abundance: few; v_gene: TRBV6-1; CDR3aa: CASSEGPGGTRSNQPQHF; CDR3nt: TGTGCCAGCAGTGAAGGGCCAGGGGGTACGAGGAGCAATCAGCCCCAGCATTTT
d_gene: TRBD1; j_gene: TRBJ1-1; abundance: .; v_gene: TRBV19; CDR3aa: CASSRDSASNTEAFF; CDR3nt: TGTGCCAGTAGTAGGGACAGCGCTTCGAACACTGAAGCTTTCTTT
d_gene: .; j_gene: TRBJ2-3; abundance: .; v_gene: TRBV20-1; CDR3aa: CSAPTTDTQYF; CDR3nt: TGCAGTGCGCCAACTACAGATACGCAGTATTTT
d_gene: TRBD1; j_gene: TRBJ2-4; abundance: .; v_gene: TRBV15; CDR3aa: CATSSLRQGLAKNIQYF; CDR3nt: TGTGCCACCAGCAGCCTAAGACAGGGTCTAGCCAAAAACATTCAGTACTTC
d_gene: .; j_gene: TRBJ1-4; abundance: .; v_gene: TRBV27; CDR3aa: CASSGDRFWEKLFF; CDR3nt: TGTGCCAGCTCAGGAGACAGGTTTTGGGAAAAACTGTTTTTT
d_gene: .; j_gene: TRBJ2-2; abundance: .; v_gene: TRBV7-6; CDR3aa: CASSLARATGELFF; CDR3nt: TGTGCCAGCAGCTTAGCCAGGGCGACCGGGGAGCTGTTTTTT
d_gene: TRBD1; j_gene: TRBJ2-7; abundance: .; v_gene: TRBV5-1; CDR3aa: CASSLTGGKAYEQYF; CDR3nt: TGCGCCAGCAGCTTAACAGGGGGTAAGGCCTACGAGCAGTACTTC
d_gene: TRBD1; j_gene: TRBJ1-2; abundance: few; v_gene: TRBV29-1; CDR3aa: CTIGGQGRGYTF; CDR3nt: TGCACCATAGGAGGACAGGGGAGAGGCTACACCTTC
d_gene: TRBD1; j_gene: TRBJ2-7; abundance: .; v_gene: TRBV27; CDR3aa: CASSLYTDRGEQYF; CDR3nt: TGTGCCAGCAGTTTATATACGGACAGGGGCGAGCAGTACTTC
d_gene: .; j_gene: TRBJ1-5; abundance: .; v_gene: TRBV28; CDR3aa: CASSLLTPPQHF; CDR3nt: TGTGCCAGCAGTCTACTTACGCCGCCCCAGCATTTT
d_gene: TRBD1; j_gene: TRBJ1-2; abundance: .; v_gene: TRBV6-5; CDR3aa: CASSDRGFGYGYTF; CDR3nt: TGTGCCAGCAGTGACAGGGGCTTTGGCTATGGCTACACCTTC
d_gene: .; j_gene: TRBJ1-4; abundance: .; v_gene: TRBV7-9; CDR3aa: CASSSLTDPNEKLFF; CDR3nt: TGTGCCAGCAGCTCACTGACTGACCCTAATGAAAAACTGTTTTTT
d_gene: TRBD2; j_gene: TRBJ2-7; abundance: .; v_gene: TRBV9; CDR3aa: CASSPGGFEQYF; CDR3nt: TGTGCCAGCAGCCCGGGGGGTTTCGAGCAGTACTTC